The entry that follows covers one T cell receptor (beta chain) sequence. This sample was included in a study of cytomegalovirus exposure and HLA in healthy donors. The CDR3 sequence is 16 residues long. Germline CDR1 reads SGHRS; CDR2 reads YFSETQ. V was clipped by 0 bases and J by 4 bases; unmatched bases: 5. TCRdb keeps only in-frame clones here, not all; method: immunoSEQ multiplex PCR. Counted here are 250,000 to 350,000 clones, 86% occurring once; the ten biggest clones make up about 0.8%. The specimen sequenced was PBMCs. This receptor was identified in a woman younger than 30 in good health and CMV-seronegative. The genes are TRBV5-1 and TRBJ2-1; the match to TRBD1 covers 9 bases. The CDR3 DNA sequence: TGCGCCAGCAGCTTGGCCCGGGACAGGGTGTACAATGAGCAGTTCTTC. It translates to CASSLARDRVYNEQFF.